The 24 T cell receptor beta chains below all came from one sample that was sequenced in a study of OX40 agonist ivuxolimab in advanced cancers. Sequenced by immunoSEQ multiplex PCR; TCRdb stores in-frame clones only, minus some. The table shows more than 35,000 clones, with approximately 72% occurring only once. The starting material was CD4+ or CD8+ T cells sorted from blood, obtained in a trial of the OX40 agonist ivuxolimab. These receptors were taken from an adult with an advanced solid tumor such as melanoma, head and neck, liver or kidney cancer.

This chain uses TRBV6-1 with TRBJ2-7; 9 bases match TRBD1. CDR3 size: 15 residues. Germline values: CDR1 MNHNS, CDR2 SASEGT. Losses at the gene ends were 6 bases for V and 0 bases for J; bases not matched to a gene: 6. This CDR3 is CASRSGTGSSYEQYF. CDR3 DNA: TGTGCCAGCAGGTCTGGGACAGGGTCCTCCTACGAGCAGTACTTC.

The V call is TRBV6-1, the J call TRBJ2-3; no clear D gene. This CDR3 is 15 amino acids long. V dropped 7 bases and J dropped 2 bases, with 16 bases sitting between them. Looked up from germline, CDR1 is MNHNS and CDR2 is SASEGT. The CDR3 region has the DNA TGTGCCAGCACTTCAGGCCAGGTCGTCACAGATACGCAGTATTTT. It yields the protein CASTSGQVVTDTQYF.

This chain uses TRBV6-1 with TRBJ2-1; the match to TRBD2 covers 8 bases. The germline V gene has CDR1 MNHNS and CDR2 SASEGT. The J segment lost 8 bases and the V segment lost 6 bases, leaving 6 bases of the junction unmatched. The CDR3 runs 13 residues. CDR3 in DNA: TGTGCCAGCAGACGAGCGGGAGTGGATGAGCAGTTCTTC. It codes for CASRRAGVDEQFF.

This chain connects TRBV18 to TRBJ1-5; tentatively, D is TRBD1 (6 bases). V was cut by 3 bases and J by 1 base, with 19 bases left in between. The V gene's germline CDR1 is KGHSH and CDR2 LQKENI. This CDR3 spans 18 amino acids. The CDR3 is CASSPRQARPGSNQPQHF. The CDR3 coding sequence is TGTGCCAGCTCACCGCGACAGGCCAGGCCCGGGAGCAATCAGCCCCAGCATTTT.

The chain combines TRBV9 with TRBJ1-2; the D is unclear. The germline V gene encodes CDR1 SGDLS and CDR2 YYNGEE. V was cut by 5 bases and J by 8 bases, with 19 bases left in between. This CDR3 has 14 amino acids. The CDR3 region has the DNA TGTGCCAGCAGGGGAGACCGGCAGGTAGGCGGCTACACCTTC. Protein: CASRGDRQVGGYTF.

The chain combines TRBV27 with TRBJ2-1; 8 bases line up with TRBD2. The germline gives CDR1 MNHEY, CDR2 SMNVEV (reference sequence). V lost 7 bases and J lost 5; bases outside the gene matches: 16. CDR3 size: 17 residues. The CDR3: CASNPLGSGSDDNEQFF. DNA of the CDR3: TGTGCCAGCAACCCCCTGGGGAGCGGGAGTGATGACAATGAGCAGTTCTTC.

The CDR3 DNA is TGCGCCAGCAGCCAAGACGGAGGAGGGTTCGCGAACACCGGGGAGCTGTTTTTT. It codes for CASSQDGGGFANTGELFF. The chain is built from TRBV4-1 and TRBJ2-2, with a tentative D call TRBD2 (6 bases). This CDR3 contains 18 residues. V was trimmed by 0 bases and J by 0 bases, leaving 14 bases between them. Looked up from germline, CDR1 is MGHRA and CDR2 is YSYEKL.

The chain couples TRBV6-5 to TRBJ1-5; 7 nucleotides agree with TRBD1. In germline, CDR1 is MNHEY, CDR2 SVGAGI. After removal of 5 bases from V and 6 bases from J, the junction contained 7 bases not matched to a gene. This CDR3 region has 14 residues. The CDR3 is CASSPTGVSQPQHF. Here the CDR3 DNA reads TGTGCCAGCAGTCCTACAGGGGTAAGTCAGCCCCAGCATTTT.

This chain links TRBV4-1 with TRBJ1-1; unclear D gene. V shed 0 bases and J shed 8 bases, with 16 bases lying between them. The CDR3 is 15 amino acids. CDR1 and CDR2 from the germline V gene are MGHRA and YSYEKL. This chain's CDR3 is CASSQDLGGLREAFF. CDR3 bases: TGCGCCAGCAGCCAAGATCTCGGCGGGTTGAGGGAAGCTTTCTTT.

The chain links TRBV18 to TRBJ2-3, with TRBD1 identical over 8 bases. This CDR3 has 17 residues. With V trimmed by 3 bases and J by 2 bases, 10 bases remained unmatched. Germline V gene data show CDR1 as KGHSH and CDR2 as LQKENI. In nucleotides, the CDR3 is TGTGCCAGCTCACCGCGCTACGGGACAGGCACCACAGATACGCAGTATTTT. Residues: CASSPRYGTGTTDTQYF.

The rearrangement uses TRBV7-9 and TRBJ1-1; D gene ambiguous. The CDR3 length is 14 residues. V was cut by 5 bases and J by 2 bases, with 12 bases left in between. The germline V gene has CDR1 SEHNR and CDR2 FQNEAQ (reference sequence). The CDR3 loop reads CASSLFDGNTEAFF. The CDR3 nucleotides read TGTGCCAGCAGCCTTTTCGATGGAAACACTGAAGCTTTCTTT.

This clone was recorded only once. The gene calls are TRBV5-1 and TRBJ2-2; D is possibly TRBD1 (6 bases). The germline V gene has CDR1 SGHRS and CDR2 YFSETQ. The CDR3 has 15 amino acids. Trimming removed 4 bases at V and 5 bases at J, with 15 bases between. CDR3 protein: CASSTDSQGTGELFF. CDR3 bases: TGCGCCAGCAGCACTGACAGCCAGGGGACCGGGGAGCTGTTTTTT.

The gene calls are TRBV19 and TRBJ2-3; D remains ambiguous. V was trimmed by 8 bases and J by 4 bases, leaving 7 bases between them. The germline CDR1 and CDR2 sequences are LNHDA and SQIVND (reference sequence). CDR3 length: 11 residues. The chain's CDR3 is CASSIADTQYF. CDR3 in DNA: TGTGCCAGTTCGATCGCAGATACGCAGTATTTT.

The chain is built from TRBV4-1 and TRBJ2-5; TRBD1 aligns across 8 bases. The J call is doubtful: the DNA matches TRBJ2-7 better. From germline, CDR1 is MGHRA and CDR2 YSYEKL. CDR3 length: 15 residues. CDR3 nucleotides: TGCGCCAGCAGCCAAGGGACAGGGACCTCCTACGAGCAGTACTTC. Protein sequence: CASSQGTGTSYEQYF.

V gene TRBV29-1 combines with J gene TRBJ2-5; weak D call: TRBD1 (7 bases). From germline, CDR1 is SQVTM and CDR2 ANQGSEA. The V end lost 8 bases, the J end lost 8 bases, and 24 bases lay between the germline ends. The CDR3 spans 14 residues. The CDR3 loop is CSLTIRDGGGTQYF. In nucleotides, the CDR3 is TGCAGCCTCACCATCCGGGACGGAGGGGGCACCCAGTACTTC.

This rearrangement joins TRBV11-2 to TRBJ2-3, with unresolved D. The V and J ends lost 0 bases and 9 bases respectively, with 7 bases between them. The CDR3 has 12 residues. Germline CDR1 SGHAT, CDR2 FQNNGV. The CDR3 nucleotides read TGTGCCAGCAGCTTAGATAAACGGACGCAGTATTTT. This gives the protein CASSLDKRTQYF.

The CDR3 DNA reads as TGCGCCAGCAGCCTGCTGAGCGGGGGGACCCTTTGGGAGCTGTTTTTT. It encodes CASSLLSGGTLWELFF. The chain couples TRBV5-1 to TRBJ2-2, with 9 bases matching TRBD2. Losses at the gene ends were 4 bases for V and 9 bases for J; bases not matched to a gene: 13. The CDR3 sequence is 16 residues long. In germline, CDR1 is SGHRS, CDR2 YFSETQ.

The CDR3 DNA is TGCGCCAGCAGTGAGTGGGGTAGCGGGCCGCTCTCCTACGAGCAGTACTTC. Protein sequence: CASSEWGSGPLSYEQYF. J is TRBJ2-7 and V is TRBV10-2; 7 bases are a match to TRBD2. The J segment lost 0 bases and the V segment lost 1 base, leaving 9 bases of the junction unmatched. Germline loops: CDR1 WSHSY, CDR2 SAAADI. The CDR3 runs 17 residues.

V usage is TRBV5-1 and J usage is TRBJ2-1, with D possibly matching TRBD1 (5 bases). Trimming took off 1 base at V and 1 base at J, with 9 bases between the two ends. The CDR3 length is 15 residues. Germline CDR1 is SGHRS and CDR2 is YFSETQ. The CDR3, as DNA: TGCGCCAGCAGCTTGAGGGGCGAGTCCTACAATGAGCAGTTCTTC. Translation gives CASSLRGESYNEQFF. Filled out from reference TRBV5-1 and TRBJ2-1, the complete variable domain reads KAGVTQTPRYLIKTRGQQVTLSCSPISGHRSVSWYQQTPGQGLQFLFEYFSETQRNKGNFPGRFSGRQFSNSRSEMNVSTLELGDSALYLCASSLRGESYNEQFFGPGTRLTVL.

This clone turned up a few times. The J gene is TRBJ2-3, the V gene TRBV9, with TRBD2 matching 7 bases. CDR3 size: 15 residues. V gave up 0 bases and J gave up 2 bases; unmatched junction bases: 3. Germline values: CDR1 SGDLS, CDR2 YYNGEE. CDR3 nucleotide sequence: TGTGCCAGCAGCGTAGGCCTAGCGGCCACAGATACGCAGTATTTT. Protein: CASSVGLAATDTQYF.

In its sample, this clone was seen a few times. The V and J genes are TRBV5-6 and TRBJ2-7; the match to TRBD1 covers 8 bases. Germline lookup yields CDR1 SGHDT and CDR2 YYEEEE. J gave up 1 base and V 4 bases, and 4 bases lay outside the gene matches. This CDR3 has 14 residues. Here the CDR3 reads CASSLTGESYEQYF. The DNA of the CDR3 is TGTGCCAGCAGCCTGACAGGGGAATCCTACGAGCAGTACTTC.

The V and J genes are TRBV29-1 and TRBJ1-2; D unclear. This CDR3 comprises 11 residues. Germline V gene sequence: CDR1 SQVTM, CDR2 ANQGSEA. Trimming cost V 3 bases and J 5 bases, with 7 bases left between them. The CDR3, as DNA: TGCAGCGTTGAGTCAGCTTATGGCTACACCTTC. Its translation is CSVESAYGYTF.

V is TRBV6-1 and J is TRBJ2-2; no reliable D call. This CDR3 contains 14 residues. V lost 0 bases to trimming and J lost 1 base, with 3 bases between them. Germline lookup yields CDR1 MNHNS and CDR2 SASEGT. DNA of the CDR3: TGTGCCAGCAGTGAAGCCCTGAACACCGGGGAGCTGTTTTTT. It specifies CASSEALNTGELFF.

This clone was recorded a few times. This chain links TRBV14 with TRBJ2-2, with D maybe TRBD2 (5 bases). V dropped 4 bases and J dropped 2 bases, with 8 bases sitting between them. Germline V gene lookup returns CDR1 SGHDN and CDR2 FVKESK. The CDR3 is made up of 14 amino acids. The CDR3 DNA sequence: TGTGCCAGCAGCCGGACTCGAAACACCGGGGAGCTGTTTTTT. Amino acid sequence: CASSRTRNTGELFF.